Each of the 10 T cell receptor beta chains below was sequenced from the same sample in a study of OX40 agonist ivuxolimab in advanced cancers. Sequenced by immunoSEQ multiplex PCR; TCRdb stores in-frame clones only, minus some. Of over 100,000 clones listed, 80% to 90% are singletons. The sequences come from CD4+ or CD8+ T cells sorted from blood, collected in a trial of the OX40 agonist ivuxolimab. The source of these receptors is an adult with an advanced solid tumor such as melanoma, head and neck, liver or kidney cancer.

This clone was counted a single time. The rearrangement uses TRBV6-5 and TRBJ2-7; 7 positions match TRBD1. From germline, CDR1 is MNHEY and CDR2 SVGAGI. Trimming took 7 bases from V and 5 from J; bases not matched to a gene: 11. The CDR3 has 14 amino acids. The CDR3 loop reads CASTRIQGFNEQYF. CDR3 coding DNA: TGTGCCAGCACCAGAATACAGGGGTTCAACGAGCAGTACTTC.

The chain employs TRBV18 and TRBJ2-5, with TRBD2 as a possible D gene (5 bases). This CDR3 is built from 15 residues. Germline CDR1 KGHSH, CDR2 LQKENI. Deletions cut 3 bases from V and 5 bases from J, with 16 bases between. The CDR3 DNA reads TGTGCCAGCTCACCTCGCCACTTCGCGGGTGAGACCCAGTACTTC. Its translation is CASSPRHFAGETQYF. Full variable domain (remainder filled in from reference TRBV18 and TRBJ2-5): NAGVMQNPRHLVRRRGQEARLRCSPMKGHSHVYWYRQLPEEGLKFMVYLQKENIIDESGMPKERFSAEFPKEGPSILRIQQVVRGDSAAYFCASSPRHFAGETQYFGPGTRLLVL.

The rearrangement uses TRBV5-1 and TRBJ2-7; 7 nucleotides agree with TRBD1. The CDR3 totals 16 residues. CDR1 SGHRS and CDR2 YFSETQ come from the germline V gene. With V trimmed by 3 bases and J by 0 bases, 9 bases remained unmatched. The CDR3 here is CASSSEPGQLSYEQYF. The CDR3 bases are TGCGCCAGCAGCTCCGAACCGGGACAGCTCTCCTACGAGCAGTACTTC.

V usage is TRBV6-1 and J usage is TRBJ1-5, with no clear D. The CDR3 has 16 residues. The germline V and J ends were trimmed by 0 bases and 3 bases, with 12 bases remaining between them. Germline V gene lookup returns CDR1 MNHNS and CDR2 SASEGT. CDR3 amino acids: CASSEALLGNNQPQHF. DNA for the CDR3: TGTGCCAGCAGTGAAGCGCTTCTGGGGAACAATCAGCCCCAGCATTTT.

This rearrangement joins TRBV9 to TRBJ2-1; the match to TRBD2 covers 13 bases. The CDR3 runs to 14 residues. Germline-derived CDR1 and CDR2 are SGDLS and YYNGEE. Unmatched junction bases numbered 3, after V lost 4 bases and J lost 8 bases. The CDR3 nucleotides are TGTGCCAGCAGCTGGACTAGCGGGGGTGATGAGCAGTTCTTC. This encodes CASSWTSGGDEQFF.

V usage is TRBV5-1 and J usage is TRBJ2-1; D remains unclear. Germline V gene data show CDR1 as SGHRS and CDR2 as YFSETQ. CDR3 length: 12 residues. V lost 4 bases to trimming and J lost 5 bases, with 7 bases between them. CDR3 protein: CASSPENNEQFF. Here the CDR3 DNA reads TGCGCCAGCAGCCCGGAAAACAATGAGCAGTTCTTC.

The V gene is TRBV6-5, the J gene TRBJ2-7; D possibly corresponds to TRBD1 (6 bases). Germline CDR1 is MNHEY and CDR2 is SVGAGI. V gave up 0 bases and J gave up 2 bases, with 11 bases separating them. This CDR3 spans 15 amino acids. In nucleotides, the CDR3 is TGTGCCAGCAGTTACTCCAGGACAGCCCCCTACGAGCAGTACTTC. Its translation is CASSYSRTAPYEQYF.

This chain connects TRBV7-2 to TRBJ1-2; 9 bases agree with TRBD1. The length of the CDR3 is 14 residues. CDR1 and CDR2 (germline): SGHTA, FQGNSA. With 3 bases clipped from V and 7 bases from J, the junction kept 6 bases outside the gene matches. The CDR3 reads CASSFTGGWGGYTF. For the CDR3, the DNA is TGTGCCAGCAGCTTCACAGGGGGCTGGGGTGGCTACACCTTC.

V gene TRBV10-1 combines with J gene TRBJ2-5; no clear D gene. The V gene's germline CDR1 is WNHNN and CDR2 SYGVQD (reference sequence). V was cut by 0 bases and J by 9 bases, with 8 bases left in between. This CDR3 has 12 amino acids. The DNA for the CDR3 is TGCGCCAGCAGTGAGTCGACGAGGCCCCAGTACTTC. Encoded protein: CASSESTRPQYF.

V and J are TRBV10-2 and TRBJ2-1; 12 positions agree with TRBD2. V gave up 7 bases and J gave up 7 bases; unmatched junction bases: 5. The CDR3 consists of 14 residues. CDR1 is WSHSY and CDR2 is SAAADI in the germline V gene. The chain's CDR3 is CASNNGLAGNEQFF. CDR3 coding DNA: TGCGCCAGCAACAACGGACTAGCGGGGAATGAGCAGTTCTTC.